The T cell receptor beta chain under discussion was sequenced for a study of T-cell memory formation after mild COVID-19 (dated by TCRdb to about 2021). Turning to the overall study: TCR sequence clusters from the two donors were found to be largely donor specific. T-cell clones expanding and contracting after mild COVID-19 in two donors were tracked by longitudinal TCRalpha and TCRbeta repertoire sequencing. Two young, previously healthy adult volunteers made up the cohort, one male and one female. Paper-wide results and their limitations: Some responding clones were found in pre-infection memory, which suggests that pre-existing cross-reactive memory T cells took part in the SARS-CoV-2 response. Only two mild cases were covered in the study, and larger cohorts including severe cases with pre-infection samples were considered necessary. The second-wave clones that peaked on day 37 were not confirmed to be SARS-CoV-2 specific. Clones that contracted from day 15 to 85 showed balanced CD4/CD8 phenotypes, whereas a second wave of clones that expanded from day 15 to 37 leaned towards CD4+. Contracting CD4+ clones turned up mainly in the CM and EM memory subsets, whereas EMRA was where CD8+ clones were enriched.

This clonotype was detected a few times. No cognate antigen has been identified for it. Per-base qualities were not stored, and no clone one base away is much larger. Sequencing was carried out with an Illumina NovaSeq 6000. TCRalpha and TCRbeta cDNA libraries were built by 5'RACE with constant-segment primers, adding sample barcodes and unique molecular identifiers. Trizol reagent was used to extract RNA from every sample. Library amplification was performed in two PCR steps, and a second sample barcode and Illumina TruSeq adapters were introduced in the second step. Libraries were sequenced on an Illumina NovaSeq with 2 x 150 bp paired-end reads. As for the authors' bioinformatics: With migec v1.2.7, reads were demultiplexed and then collapsed into UMI-guided consensus sequences. With mixcr v2.1.11, UMI consensuses were aligned to TRA and TRB V and J templates and assembled into clonotypes. Clonotypes were classified as expanded or contracted when called significant by both edgeR and NoisET, with noise models trained on biological replicates. For edgeR calls, a false discovery rate-adjusted p below 0.01 and a log2 fold-change threshold of 1 were applied. As an exploratory analysis of dynamics, PCA with hierarchical clustering was applied to max-normalized trajectories of the 1000 most abundant clonotypes. Separately sequenced CD4+ and CD8+ repertoires were used to assign the CD4 or CD8 phenotype of responding clones. The public reads were reprocessed in TCRdb via fastp at Q25 and MiXCR, keeping in-frame beta chains. Here each entry gathers all rows of one CDR3 protein and keeps the most common genes and DNA. TCRdb, rather than the study authors, made the V and J calls. The sample contains approximately 150,000 distinct CDR3 sequences, about 5.5% of them found a single time. Clones ranked in the top ten supply around 1.9% of the sample.

PBMCs were isolated by Ficoll-Paque density gradient centrifugation. Taken from cysteine to phenylalanine, the CDR3 has 15 residues. Only CDR3 DNA remains: 45 bases, in frame from the first base. CDR1 and CDR2, looked up from the germline V gene, are MNHEY and SVGEGT. Ends trimmed: V by 1 base, J by 4 bases; bases unmatched to a gene: 2. The origin of this receptor is an adult woman who had mild COVID-19 (a few samples of this study predate the infection). The sample titles of this study are shuffled in the database, so cell type and time point are left out; the donor was told from shared clones. Sequencing was done on a sample of PBMCs or a T cell subset sorted from them (not recorded which). Here the chain combines TRBV6-2 or TRBV6-3 and TRBJ2-2, with 8 junctional bases fitting TRBD2. DNA sequence: TGTGCCAGCAGTTACTATGCGGGAGGCACCGGGGAGCTGTTTTTT. It translates as CASSYYAGGTGELFF.